A single sample gave rise to the 8 T cell receptor beta chains below, sequenced in a study of a mutant IDH1 vaccine in newly diagnosed glioma (dated by TCRdb to the early 2020s). The method behind the library was the immunoSEQ multiplex PCR assay. The source is immuneACCESS, and TCRdb retained only in-frame sequences with V and J called. Part of the clones is not carried over; for the studies checked, unresolved V genes explain less than half of this, and the remainder is unexplained. The sample table lists 95,000 to 120,000 clones, 75% to 90% of them with a count of one. The ten largest clones represent around 0.6% of the sample. These receptors' targets are unknown. What the time point label conveys for this sample: week 11, during vaccination. A 20-mer mutant IDH1 peptide at 300 micrograms in Montanide made up each vaccine dose, which was injected subcutaneously together with topical imiquimod.

The material was PBMCs, obtained from a glioma patient whose treatment included an IDH1 peptide vaccine. The receptors come from a woman between 50 and 59 years old with glioma.

The chain combines TRBV15 with TRBJ2-2; no reliable D call. Germline CDR1 reads LNHNV; CDR2 reads YYDKDF (reference sequence). Trimming took off 5 bases at V and 0 bases at J, with 7 bases between the two ends. The CDR3 runs to 14 residues. The CDR3 protein is CATSPAANTGELFF. Written as DNA, the CDR3 is TGTGCCACCAGCCCGGCAGCGAACACCGGGGAGCTGTTTTTT. Complete variable domain (other parts from reference TRBV15 and TRBJ2-2): DAMVIQNPRYQVTQFGKPVTLSCSQTLNHNVMYWYQQKSSQAPKLLFHYYDKDFNNEADTPDNFQSRRPNTSFCFLDIRSPGLGDTAMYLCATSPAANTGELFFGEGSRLTVL.

This chain uses TRBV4-1 with TRBJ2-7; D possibly uses TRBD1 or TRBD2 (5 bases each). This CDR3 has 15 residues. Trimming stripped 1 base from V and 7 bases from J, with 17 bases between. CDR1 is MGHRA, CDR2 YSYEKL, per germline. This CDR3 is CASSQGWGPRGEQYF. The CDR3 bases are TGCGCCAGCAGCCAAGGTTGGGGCCCGCGAGGGGAGCAGTACTTC.

The count of this clone is one. The chain recombines TRBV21-1 with TRBJ1-1. TRBV21-1 constitutes a pseudogene. The CDR3 extends over 18 amino acids. The CDR3 spells CASSPKGGTVPMNTEAFF. The CDR3 DNA sequence: TGTGCCAGCAGCCCCAAGGGGGGGACTGTCCCTATGAACACTGAAGCTTTCTTT.

V usage is TRBV27 and J usage is TRBJ2-1, with 7 bases identical to TRBD2. CDR1 and CDR2 (germline): MNHEY, SMNVEV (reference sequence). The J segment lost 2 bases and the V segment lost 5 bases, leaving 18 bases of the junction unmatched. This CDR3 is 19 amino acids long. Here the CDR3 reads CASSERASGRGRTYNEQFF. CDR3 coding DNA: TGTGCCAGCAGTGAACGGGCTAGCGGCCGAGGGCGTACCTACAATGAGCAGTTCTTC.

The chain recombines TRBV6-1 with TRBJ1-5, with a possible D match to TRBD1 (5 bases). This CDR3 spans 13 amino acids. Germline-derived CDR1 and CDR2 are MNHNS and SASEGT. Trimming stripped 5 bases from V and 5 bases from J, with 10 bases between. CDR3 region: CASSPQVYQPQHF. The CDR3 nucleotides are TGTGCCAGCAGTCCACAGGTTTATCAGCCCCAGCATTTT.

The V call is TRBV25-1, the J call TRBJ2-5; 8 positions agree with TRBD2. CDR3 length: 16 residues. V shed 3 bases, J shed 4 bases, and the junction held 10 bases outside the gene matches. The germline gives CDR1 MGHDK, CDR2 SYGVNS. CDR3 in amino acids: CASSDTRAGASETQYF. The CDR3 DNA reads TGTGCCAGCAGTGATACCAGAGCGGGAGCATCAGAGACCCAGTACTTC.

The J gene is TRBJ2-5, the V gene TRBV29-1; 9 bases map to TRBD2. CDR3 length: 16 residues. CDR1 is SQVTM, CDR2 ANQGSEA, per germline. Trimming at V came to 7 bases and at J to 1 base, leaving 13 bases not matched to a gene. The CDR3 sequence: CSGGAGLAGIQETQYF. CDR3 DNA sequence: TGCAGCGGCGGCGCGGGGCTAGCGGGGATCCAAGAGACCCAGTACTTC.

The chain carries TRBV27 and TRBJ2-2, with TRBD2 identical over 9 bases. The CDR3 extends over 15 amino acids. Germline CDR1 reads MNHEY; CDR2 reads SMNVEV (reference sequence). The trim removed 5 bases at V and 5 bases at J, leaving 6 bases unmatched. CDR3 in DNA: TGTGCCAGCAGTCCCCTAGCGGGAATTACCGGGGAGCTGTTTTTT. Amino acid sequence: CASSPLAGITGELFF.